This TCR beta chain was documented in a study of cytomegalovirus exposure and HLA in healthy donors. This CDR3 is 15 amino acids long. Unmatched junction bases numbered 2, after V lost 5 bases and J lost 0 bases. Germline-derived CDR1 and CDR2 are ENHRY and SYGVKD. Overall study results and limits: It was only CMV serostatus that was available as immune exposure information. The study flagged around 160 TCR beta chains as cytomegalovirus-associated.

With respect to this clone: Its antigen is still unknown.

Both 60 Vbeta primers and 13 Jbeta primers went into the PCR. The table came from immunoSEQ multiplex PCR; TCRdb's copy has only in-frame clones and leaves some out. Of under 200,000 clones listed, around 85% were seen once; the top ten hold 1% to 1.5%. Material: PBMCs. The TCR comes from a man in his fifties or sixties in good health and CMV-seropositive. This rearrangement joins TRBV10-3 to TRBJ1-4; 8 bases line up with TRBD1. The DNA of the CDR3 is TGTGCCATCAGTAGACAGGGGACAACTAATGAAAAACTGTTTTTT. It is translated as CAISRQGTTNEKLFF.